Sequencing of this TCR beta chain was carried out in a study of blood T cell repertoires in COVID-19. How the authors handled the data: It was from reference gene primer amplification that nucleated cell counts were estimated. The data were produced by immunoSEQ multiplex PCR, yet TCRdb's version contains in-frame clones alone and is incomplete. The D gene and trimming were derived from the DNA, and the V and J assignments and clone size from that table. The sample has approximately 270,000 clones; 70% to 90% are singletons. The germline gives CDR1 SGDLS, CDR2 YYNGEE. The CDR3 extends over 16 amino acids. Trimming pared 3 bases from V and 0 bases from J, leaving 14 bases between.

Material for sequencing was peripheral blood. This clonotype was sampled from a woman aged 25 to 45 with COVID-19, enrolled during active disease. V is TRBV9 and J is TRBJ2-3; maybe TRBD2 (5 bases). The CDR3 loop reads CASSAEGVTSTDTQYF. The CDR3 bases are TGTGCCAGCAGCGCCGAGGGCGTTACAAGCACAGATACGCAGTATTTT.